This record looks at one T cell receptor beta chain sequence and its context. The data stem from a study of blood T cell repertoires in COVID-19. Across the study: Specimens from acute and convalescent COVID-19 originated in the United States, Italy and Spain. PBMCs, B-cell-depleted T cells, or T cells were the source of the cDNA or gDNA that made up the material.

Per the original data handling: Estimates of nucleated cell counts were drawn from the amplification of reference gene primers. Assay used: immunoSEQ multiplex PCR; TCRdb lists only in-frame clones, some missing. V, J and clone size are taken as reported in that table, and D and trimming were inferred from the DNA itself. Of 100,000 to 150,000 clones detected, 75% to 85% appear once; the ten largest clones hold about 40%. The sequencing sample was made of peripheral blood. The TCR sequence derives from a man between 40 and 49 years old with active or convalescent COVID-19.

The CDR3 coding sequence is TGTGCCAGTAGGCAGGGCCACAAGCCCCAGCATTTT. Encoded protein: CASRQGHKPQHF. The chain uses TRBV28 and TRBJ1-5; a possible D gene is TRBD1 (5 bases). This CDR3 region has 12 residues. Trimming shortened V by 9 bases and J by 8 bases, and 14 bases separated the two germline ends. Germline values: CDR1 MDHEN, CDR2 SYDVKM. Using reference TRBV28 and TRBJ1-5 for the parts outside the CDR3, the full variable domain is DVKVTQSSRYLVKRTGEKVFLECVQDMDHENMFWYRQDPGLGLRLIYFSYDVKMKEKGDIPEGYSVSREKKERFSLILESASTNQTSMYLCASRQGHKPQHFGDGTRLSIL.